The T cell receptor beta chain under discussion was sequenced for a study of T cells in Graves' hyperthyroidism and ophthalmopathy (dated by TCRdb to 2018 to 2020). Regarding the study in general: Peripheral blood was collected at initial diagnosis, before any treatment. A discovery cohort of about 96 patients, 43 with Graves' ophthalmopathy and about 58 with stable Graves' hyperthyroidism, was used to find distinguishing TCR V-J signatures. Whether ophthalmopathy could be predicted prospectively was tested in an independent validation cohort made up of roughly 19 hyperthyroidism patients plus 17 patients who later progressed to ophthalmopathy. The approximately 90 discovery patients were divided at random into training and test sets in a 7:3 ratio. In several Graves' hyperthyroidism patients, the study also compared T-cell repertoires from thyroid tissue with T-cell repertoires from blood. Following sampling, methimazole starting at 30 mg daily was given to hyperthyroidism patients, and high-dose intravenous methylprednisolone was given to ophthalmopathy patients. The paper reports TCR Vbeta CDR3 sequencing of over 130 peripheral blood samples: under 45 ophthalmopathy, fewer than 80 hyperthyroidism and around 17 progressor patients. What the authors observed across the whole study: A model built on a 13 V-J signature distinguished ophthalmopathy from stable hyperthyroidism, reaching around 88% sensitivity and about 81% specificity in cross-validation and 80%/75% in testing. In validation, the model predicted progression to ophthalmopathy with around 71% sensitivity and about 72% specificity, a median of about six months before onset. Sample size was not statistically predetermined, and blinding of investigators to group allocation was not performed. Most expanded thyroid clonotypes (frequency above 0.001) were also detected in blood, a finding suggesting that blood repertoires may reflect thyroid immune responses.

Hyperthyroidism patients were newly diagnosed, with disease duration under 2 months, and aged 18 to 65 years. Any patient with an uncontrolled infection, another autoimmune disease, pregnancy or lactation was excluded. Diagnoses were based on clinical symptoms, serum thyroxine and TRAb, thyroid ultrasound and orbital computed tomography. Blood from progressor patients was collected at the time of first diagnosis with hyperthyroidism, before any ophthalmopathy symptoms had appeared. Ficoll-Paque density gradient centrifugation was used to isolate PBMCs from around 10 ml of fresh peripheral blood. Progressor patients were first diagnosed with Graves' hyperthyroidism and then developed ophthalmopathy during follow-up. Trizol reagent was used to extract total RNA, and RNA quality was then checked on an Agilent 2100 Bioanalyzer. The TCR beta CDR3 regions were amplified from RNA transcripts. The TCR CDR3 was subjected to a first round of RT-PCR using the HTBI primer set and the Qiagen OneStep RT-PCR kit. A second multiplex PCR round built the libraries, followed by size selection and purification. Paired-end sequencing of the libraries was performed with 100 bp reads on an Illumina HiSeq2000. The authors' pipeline ran thus. Raw data were processed with SOAPnuke, discarding reads with adapters, uncalled bases, mean Phred below 15, or no exact constant-primer or identifier match. COPE v1.2.5 was used to merge high-quality paired reads, and clonotypes were defined as unique nucleotide sequences. Clonotypes were aligned to IMGT TRBV, TRBD and TRBJ reference segments using MiTCR v1.1. Analysis was restricted to V-J combinations with a frequency above 0.0001, which covered 98% to 99.2% of repertoires. A TCS score was defined as the ratio of F50 (clonal expansion) to E x V (chaos), with BLOSUM62-based TCRdist applied between CDR3 peptides within each V-J. Welch's t-statistics and random forest reduced 500 to 550 V-J features to roughly 13, which were used in a naive Bayes classifier (R e1071). TCRdb trimmed the raw reads at Q25, called clones with MiXCR and kept productive beta chains. Each entry is one CDR3 protein sequence, shown with its most common DNA and genes. These V and J calls are TCRdb output, not the study's own analysis. This sample is represented by 550,000 to 650,000 distinct CDR3 sequences; 11% to 15% of them were singletons. The ten largest account for almost 6% of the sample.

Comments on this clonotype: What antigen it recognizes has not been identified. Base quality data are lacking; no much larger clone is found one base away.

Sequencing input: blood. This TCR was sampled from a woman in her 30s with Graves' hyperthyroidism that later progressed to Graves' ophthalmopathy.

In nucleotide form, the sequence is TGTGCCAGCAGGCCAGCCTCACTAGCAGATACGCAGTATTTT. Its protein is CASRPASLADTQYF. The chain employs TRBV7-9 and TRBJ2-3; matching of 5 bases hints at TRBD2 as the D gene. From the germline V gene (reference sequence), CDR1 is SEHNR and CDR2 is FQNEAQ. There are 14 amino acids in the CDR3, from cysteine to phenylalanine inclusive. The kept DNA is CDR3 alone, 42 bases in frame from the first base. V loses 6 bases, J loses 4 bases, and the germline ends lie 14 bases apart. Reference TRBV7-9 and TRBJ2-3 genes cover what lies past the CDR3, so the full variable domain is DTGVSQNPRHKITKRGQNVTFRCDPISEHNRLYWYRQTLGQGPEFLTYFQNEAQLEKSRLLSDRFSAERPKGSFSTLEIQRTEQGDSAMYLCASRPASLADTQYFGPGTRLTVL.